This T cell receptor (beta chain) was obtained from a study of OX40 agonist ivuxolimab in advanced cancers. Overall study context: Previous treatment with anti-PD-1, anti-PD-L1 or anti-CTLA-4 therapy was allowed; 40% had received some. Study-wide results and caveats: Both CD4+ and CD8+ T cell populations in blood had undergone clonal expansion by week 6 at 0.1 to 3.0 mg/kg.

The trim removed 4 bases at V and 4 bases at J, leaving 13 bases unmatched. The CDR3 runs 18 residues. From germline, CDR1 is SGHVS and CDR2 FQNEAQ. It was autoimmune disease history or systemic immunosuppression that excluded patients. Blood got drawn at baseline, again on cycle 4 day 1, and then on cycle 7 day 1. On this clone: What it binds is not known.

Repertoires were generated with immunoSEQ multiplex PCR, while TCRdb's copy carries only in-frame clones and drops some. Here the sample spans 16,000 or so clones, approximately 86% being singletons. The chain employs TRBV7-8 and TRBJ2-5, with 12 positions matching TRBD1. This receptor was taken from an adult with an advanced solid tumor such as melanoma, head and neck, liver or kidney cancer. The input for sequencing was CD4+ or CD8+ T cells sorted from blood, taken in a trial of the OX40 agonist ivuxolimab. CDR3 in amino acids: CASSSGTGGFLVLETQYF. CDR3 DNA: TGTGCCAGCAGCTCCGGGACAGGGGGCTTTTTGGTCCTAGAGACCCAGTACTTC.